This T cell receptor (beta chain) is from a study of cytomegalovirus exposure and HLA in healthy donors. Findings of the study overall: The classifier, whose performance was assessed in both the original and validation cohorts, reportedly diagnosed cytomegalovirus status with high specificity and sensitivity. In a later analysis, TCR beta V- and J-gene trimming showed a link to a missense DCLRE1C variant.

Trimming cost V 0 bases and J 3 bases, with 6 bases left between them. Looked up from germline, CDR1 is SGHNT and CDR2 is YYREEE (reference sequence). This CDR3 has 13 amino acids. Regarding this clone: Its specificity is unknown.

Amplification used 60 Vbeta primers and 13 Jbeta primers. In the original analysis: In a later analysis, of around 80 million unique beta chains, about 10 million appeared in at least two donors. The assay was immunoSEQ multiplex PCR, and TCRdb's table has in-frame clones only and misses some. D and trimming come from the DNA, and the V and J calls and clone size come from that table. The sample shows 130,000 or so clones, approximately 8.9% of them seen only once. Sequencing was carried out using PBMCs. The rearrangement links TRBV5-4 to TRBJ2-5, with D uncertain. The receptor was isolated from a woman in her forties in good health and CMV-seropositive. Here the CDR3 DNA reads TGTGCCAGCAGCTTGGGCAGAAAAGAGACCCAGTACTTC. Residues: CASSLGRKETQYF.